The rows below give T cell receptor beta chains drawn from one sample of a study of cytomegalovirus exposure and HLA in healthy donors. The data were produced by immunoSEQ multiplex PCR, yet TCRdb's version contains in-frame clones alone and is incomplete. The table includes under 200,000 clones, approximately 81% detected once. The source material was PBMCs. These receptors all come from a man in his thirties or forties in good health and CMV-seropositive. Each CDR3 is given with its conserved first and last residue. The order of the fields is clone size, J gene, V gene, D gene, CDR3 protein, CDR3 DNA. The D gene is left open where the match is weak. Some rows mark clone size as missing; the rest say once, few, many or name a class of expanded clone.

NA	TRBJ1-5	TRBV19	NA	CASSIGRISNQPQHF	TGTGCCAGTAGTATAGGCAGAATTAGCAATCAGCCCCAGCATTTT
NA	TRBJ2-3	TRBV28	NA	CASSSPALRADTQYF	TGTGCCAGCAGTTCTCCGGCCCTCAGGGCAGATACGCAGTATTTT
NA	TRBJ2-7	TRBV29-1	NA	CSVAGSGAYEQYF	TGCAGCGTTGCGGGTAGCGGCGCCTACGAGCAGTACTTC
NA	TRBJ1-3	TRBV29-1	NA	CSVEDRGGSGNTIYF	TGCAGCGTTGAAGATCGGGGAGGGTCCGGAAACACCATATATTTT
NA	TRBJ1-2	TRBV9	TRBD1	CASSPSPGTGLTF	TGTGCCAGCAGCCCCTCCCCCGGGACAGGTTTGACCTTC
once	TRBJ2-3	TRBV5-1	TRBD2	CASSPREGYGTDTQYF	TGCGCCAGCAGCCCAAGGGAGGGATACGGCACAGATACGCAGTATTTT
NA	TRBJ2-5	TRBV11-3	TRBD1	CASSLGQGAWETQYF	TGTGCCAGCAGCCTCGGACAGGGGGCATGGGAGACCCAGTACTTC
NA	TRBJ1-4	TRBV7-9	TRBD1	CSSSLGGTATNEKLFF	TGTTCCAGCAGCTTAGGAGGGACAGCAACTAATGAAAAACTGTTTTTT
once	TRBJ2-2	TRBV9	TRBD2	CASSVGGRKSGELFF	TGTGCCAGCAGCGTAGGCGGGAGGAAGTCCGGGGAGCTGTTTTTT
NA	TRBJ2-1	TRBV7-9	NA	CASSRAGSSYNEQFF	TGTGCCAGCAGCAGAGCCGGGTCCTCCTACAATGAGCAGTTCTTC
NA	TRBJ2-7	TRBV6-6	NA	CASSYSKAAEQYF	TGTGCCAGCAGTTACTCGAAGGCGGCCGAGCAGTACTTC
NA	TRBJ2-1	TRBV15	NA	CATSTSGAAFNEQFF	TGTGCCACCAGCACGTCGGGAGCTGCGTTCAATGAGCAGTTCTTC
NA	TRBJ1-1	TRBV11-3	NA	CASSLDYRVPAFF	TGTGCCAGCAGCTTAGATTATCGGGTTCCGGCTTTCTTT
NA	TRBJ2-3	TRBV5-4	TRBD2	CASSLGLAGVRDTQYF	TGTGCCAGCAGCTTAGGACTAGCGGGAGTCCGAGATACGCAGTATTTT
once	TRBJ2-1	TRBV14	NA	CASSQERRASENNEQFF	TGTGCCAGCAGCCAGGAAAGGAGGGCTAGCGAAAACAATGAGCAGTTCTTC
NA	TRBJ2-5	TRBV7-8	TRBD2	CASSSSSGGSQETQYF	TGTGCCAGCAGCTCATCTAGCGGGGGCTCCCAAGAGACCCAGTACTTC
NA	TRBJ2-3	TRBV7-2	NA	CASSLVPGRTDTQYF	TGTGCCAGCAGCTTAGTTCCGGGTCGGACAGATACGCAGTATTTT
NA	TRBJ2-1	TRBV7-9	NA	CASSLAGAAYNEQFF	TGTGCCAGCAGCTTAGCGGGGGCCGCTTACAATGAGCAGTTCTTC
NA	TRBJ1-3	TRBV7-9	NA	CASSLGGTGNTIYF	TGTGCCAGCAGCTTAGGAGGAACTGGAAACACCATATATTTT
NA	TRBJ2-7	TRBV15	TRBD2	CATSRARVGGEEQYF	TGTGCCACCAGCAGAGCCAGGGTGGGGGGGGAGGAGCAGTACTTC
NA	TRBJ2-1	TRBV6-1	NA	CASSAVASSYNEQFF	TGTGCCAGCAGTGCGGTAGCGAGCTCCTACAATGAGCAGTTCTTC
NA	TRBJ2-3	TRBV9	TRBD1	CASSGGGQGSTDTQYF	TGTGCCAGCAGCGGGGGCGGACAGGGTAGCACAGATACGCAGTATTTT
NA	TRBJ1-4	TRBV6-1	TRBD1	CASTRGLDNEKLFF	TGTGCCAGCACCAGGGGGCTCGATAATGAAAAACTGTTTTTT
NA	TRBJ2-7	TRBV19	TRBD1	CASSFGTGGYEQYF	TGTGCCAGTAGTTTTGGGACAGGTGGCTACGAGCAGTACTTC
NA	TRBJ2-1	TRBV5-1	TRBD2	CASSLVAGGPGEQFF	TGCGCCAGCAGCTTGGTAGCGGGAGGGCCAGGTGAGCAGTTCTTC
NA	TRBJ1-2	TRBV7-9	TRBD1	CASSFWTGGDYGYTF	TGTGCCAGCAGCTTTTGGACAGGGGGAGACTATGGCTACACCTTC
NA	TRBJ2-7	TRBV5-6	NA	CASAGSYEQYF	TGTGCCAGCGCGGGCTCCTACGAGCAGTACTTC
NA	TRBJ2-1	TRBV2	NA	CASREGLYNEQFF	TGTGCCAGCAGGGAGGGGCTGTACAATGAGCAGTTCTTC
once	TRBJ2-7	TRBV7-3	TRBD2	CARSTSGIYEQYF	TGTGCCAGATCGACTAGCGGGATCTACGAGCAGTACTTC
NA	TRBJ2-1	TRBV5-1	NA	CASSLGTADEQFF	TGCGCCAGCAGCTTGGGGACAGCCGATGAGCAGTTCTTC
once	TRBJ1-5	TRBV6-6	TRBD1	CASSSPGTGVSQPQHF	TGTGCCAGCAGCTCTCCCGGGACAGGGGTCAGTCAGCCCCAGCATTTT
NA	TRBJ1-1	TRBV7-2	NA	CASSLERGGTEAFF	TGTGCCAGCAGCTTAGAGCGGGGAGGGACTGAAGCTTTCTTT
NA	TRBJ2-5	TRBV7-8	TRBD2	CASSAPAGVGETQYF	TGTGCCAGCAGCGCCCCAGCGGGAGTCGGGGAGACCCAGTACTTC
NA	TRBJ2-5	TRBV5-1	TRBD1	CASRGWTGMVQTQYF	TGCGCCAGCAGGGGATGGACAGGGATGGTACAGACCCAGTACTTC
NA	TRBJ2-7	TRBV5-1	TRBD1	CASSSTGVVSYEQYF	TGCGCCAGCAGCTCGACAGGGGTCGTTTCCTACGAGCAGTACTTC
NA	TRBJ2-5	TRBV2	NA	CASRYRGGETQYF	TGTGCCAGCAGGTACAGGGGGGGAGAGACCCAGTACTTC
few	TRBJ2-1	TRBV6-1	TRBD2	CASSALAGGPDEQFF	TGTGCCAGCAGTGCCTTAGCGGGAGGGCCGGATGAGCAGTTCTTC